These 27 T cell receptor beta chains were all obtained from the same sample, sequenced in a study of regulatory T cells in long-lasting Graves disease. Arm-PCR of CDR3 regions and iRepertoire HTBI primers were used to build TCR beta libraries. TCRdb re-called the multiplex PCR reads with MiXCR, one entry per CDR3 protein. This table holds approximately 490,000 distinct CDR3 sequences, about 17% found once. Time point meaning: newly diagnosed GD, antithyroid drugs for less than 3 months. TCR sequences were obtained from RNA taken from PBMCs. These sequences were also reported in another study, on T cells in Graves' hyperthyroidism and ophthalmopathy.

The sample here was peripheral blood mononuclear cells (PBMCs), taken at new diagnosis, from a patient treated with antithyroid drugs. The source is a man aged 40-55 years with Graves disease.

Comment on this clonotype: A much larger clone is a single base away; this may be a read error. The chain couples TRBV28 to TRBJ2-7, with D perhaps being TRBD1 or TRBD2 (6 bases each). Between the trimmed V and J ends, which lost 3 bases and 0 bases, there was a span of 12 bases. This CDR3 is built from 15 residues. Germline values: CDR1 MDHEN, CDR2 SYDVKM. CDR3 coding DNA: TGTGCCAGCAGTTTGGGGGGCGATGGCTCCTACGAGCAGTACTTC. Protein product: CASSLGGDGSYEQYF.

This clonotype was detected many times. V is TRBV27 and J is TRBJ2-1; D not resolved. Germline V gene data show CDR1 as MNHEY and CDR2 as SMNVEV (reference sequence). V was trimmed by 3 bases and J by 5 bases, leaving 14 bases between them. This CDR3 has 15 residues. The CDR3 is CASSFGMSLNNEQFF. CDR3 DNA sequence: TGTGCCAGCAGTTTTGGGATGTCACTTAACAATGAGCAGTTCTTC.

This clonotype was counted a few times. One end of the junction varies from germline; a read error may be responsible. V is TRBV24-1 and J is TRBJ2-2; D possibly corresponds to TRBD1 (6 bases). Germline CDR1 and CDR2: KGHDR and SFDVKD. The length of the CDR3 is 17 residues. The CDR3 nucleotides are TGTGCCACCAGTGATTTGTCGGGGCAGGGGAACATCGGGGAGCTGTTTTTT. It translates to CATSDLSGQGNIGELFF.

The chain uses TRBV12-3 or TRBV12-4 and TRBJ2-5; D not certain. Deletions cut 1 base from V and 3 bases from J, with 3 bases between. CDR3 length: 12 amino acids. The CDR3 region is CASSLVKETQYF. The CDR3 nucleotides are TGTGCCAGCAGTTTAGTGAAAGAGACCCAGTACTTC.

This clonotype was observed a handful of times. The chain carries TRBV13 and TRBJ2-1, with D possibly matching TRBD2 (5 bases). CDR1 and CDR2 (germline): PRHDT, FYEKMQ (reference sequence). The CDR3 contains 15 residues. The V end was cut by 5 bases, the J end by 5 bases, with 16 bases between. The CDR3 sequence: CASSRPRGSHNEQFF. The CDR3, as DNA: TGTGCCAGCAGCCGCCCCCGTGGGAGCCACAATGAGCAGTTCTTC.

In its sample, this clonotype was seen a few times. V gene TRBV29-1 combines with J gene TRBJ2-3; D is perhaps TRBD1 or TRBD2 (6 bases each). The CDR3 runs to 13 residues. Trimming took 7 bases from V and 4 from J, leaving 15 bases between them. Germline V gene sequence: CDR1 SQVTM, CDR2 ANQGSEA. As DNA, the CDR3 is TGCAGCGCCGAGGGGGGTAGGGCAGATACGCAGTATTTT. This codes for CSAEGGRADTQYF.

Only one count was recorded for this clonotype. This chain links TRBV10-2 with TRBJ1-5; D is unclear. The CDR3 has 15 amino acids. Germline CDR1 is WSHSY and CDR2 is SAAADI. Between the trimmed V and J ends, which lost 0 bases and 3 bases, there was a span of 9 bases. The CDR3: CASSESATINQPQHF. The CDR3 region has the DNA TGCGCCAGCAGTGAGTCGGCCACTATCAATCAGCCCCAGCATTTT.

In its sample, this clonotype was seen many times. The V gene is TRBV15, the J gene TRBJ1-4; the D gene is possibly TRBD1 (5 bases). The length of the CDR3 is 17 residues. Trimming removed 5 bases at V and 3 bases at J, with 19 bases between. The germline V gene has CDR1 LNHNV and CDR2 YYDKDF (reference sequence). The CDR3 region has the DNA TGTGCCACCAGCCTAGAGGGACCAGGGCGGGCTAATGAAAAACTGTTTTTT. It codes for CATSLEGPGRANEKLFF.

This chain connects TRBV3-1 to TRBJ1-1; D is perhaps TRBD1 (5 bases). Germline lookup yields CDR1 LGHDT and CDR2 YNNKEL (reference sequence). V was shortened by 0 bases and J by 5 bases, with 13 bases between the two germline ends. This CDR3 region has 15 residues. In DNA form, the CDR3 reads TGTGCCAGCAGCCAAGATATTGGGGGGGGGACTGAAGCTTTCTTT. This translates into CASSQDIGGGTEAFF.

This clonotype was counted at least ten times. V is TRBV6-1 and J is TRBJ2-5, with D perhaps TRBD2 (5 bases). Trimming removed 6 bases at V and 3 bases at J, with 11 bases between. The CDR3 extends over 13 amino acids. Germline loops: CDR1 MNHNS, CDR2 SASEGT. The CDR3 region is CASSRVREETQYF. The DNA for the CDR3 is TGTGCCAGCAGCCGGGTGCGGGAAGAGACCCAGTACTTC.

This clonotype was counted ten times or more. This rearrangement joins TRBV19 to TRBJ1-1; 9 nucleotides line up with TRBD1. Trimming at V came to 4 bases and at J to 1 base, leaving 10 bases not matched to a gene. Germline CDR1 reads LNHDA; CDR2 reads SQIVND (reference sequence). The CDR3 sequence is 17 residues long. CDR3 residues: CASSTPGTGTANTEAFF. DNA for the CDR3: TGTGCCAGTAGTACTCCCGGGACAGGGACCGCGAACACTGAAGCTTTCTTT.

This clonotype was seen many times. The rearrangement uses TRBV12-3 or TRBV12-4 and TRBJ1-2; 9 bases agree with TRBD1. This CDR3 has 16 residues. V lost 3 bases, J lost 0 bases, and 5 bases stayed unmatched. The CDR3 is CASSLRRQGANYGYTF. CDR3 coding DNA: TGTGCCAGCAGTTTGCGTCGACAGGGGGCTAACTATGGCTACACCTTC.

The chain is built from TRBV20-1 and TRBJ1-2, with 10 bases identical to TRBD1. With V trimmed by 5 bases and J by 6 bases, 9 bases remained unmatched. This CDR3 is built from 14 residues. CDR1 and CDR2 (germline): DFQATT, SNEGSKA (reference sequence). Here the CDR3 reads CSAVPGQGINGYTF. Here the CDR3 DNA reads TGCAGTGCTGTACCGGGACAGGGGATCAATGGCTACACCTTC.

This clonotype was recorded many times. CDR3 DNA sequence: TGTGCCAGCAGCGCGACTAGCGGGAGTACGGATACGCAGTATTTT. Translating it yields CASSATSGSTDTQYF. The V call is TRBV11-3, the J call TRBJ2-3, with TRBD2 matching 12 bases. This CDR3 region has 15 residues. V shed 5 bases and J 6 bases; nucleotides not matched to a gene: 6. Germline V CDR1 and CDR2: SGHNT, YENEEA.

There are many counts of this clonotype. The chain is built from TRBV24-1 and TRBJ2-3; D call uncertain. CDR1 and CDR2 from the germline V gene are KGHDR and SFDVKD. V lost 4 bases and J 0 bases, leaving 13 bases between the germline ends. CDR3 length: 16 amino acids. The CDR3, as DNA: TGTGCCACCAGTGACGGCTTAGGCTGGAGCACAGATACGCAGTATTTT. Translating gives CATSDGLGWSTDTQYF.

This clonotype was observed many times. V gene TRBV6-1 combines with J gene TRBJ2-3; possibly TRBD1 or TRBD2 for D (6 bases each). The CDR3 runs 15 residues. V dropped 2 bases and J dropped 5 bases, with 14 bases sitting between them. Germline loops: CDR1 MNHNS, CDR2 SASEGT. DNA for the CDR3: TGTGCCAGCAGTGAATATTTTCGGGGGCAAGATACGCAGTATTTT. Residues: CASSEYFRGQDTQYF.

This sequence joins TRBV16 and TRBJ2-1; D gene unclear. This CDR3 region has 15 residues. The V end lost 0 bases, the J end lost 9 bases, and 15 bases lay between the germline ends. Germline CDR1 KGHSY, CDR2 FQNENV. The CDR3 reads CASSQSYSPSSEQFF. In DNA form, the CDR3 reads TGTGCCAGCAGCCAATCTTATAGCCCCTCCAGTGAGCAGTTCTTC.

The gene calls are TRBV29-1 and TRBJ2-5; no clear D. CDR1 is SQVTM, CDR2 ANQGSEA, per germline. This CDR3 comprises 11 residues. Trimming removed 5 bases at V and 2 bases at J, with 6 bases between. Written as DNA, the CDR3 is TGCAGCGTTCACAGTCAAGAGACCCAGTACTTC. This sequence encodes CSVHSQETQYF.

The chain is built from TRBV27 and TRBJ1-1; no definite D call. The V end lost 4 bases, the J end lost 8 bases, and 14 bases lay between the germline ends. The CDR3 loop spans 13 amino acids. The V gene's germline CDR1 is MNHEY and CDR2 SMNVEV (reference sequence). CDR3 residues: CASSSFPSGEAFF. CDR3 nucleotides: TGTGCCAGCAGTTCCTTTCCCTCGGGGGAAGCTTTCTTT.

This clonotype was picked up many times. The chain combines TRBV27 with TRBJ2-1; D perhaps matches TRBD2 (6 bases). The CDR3 has 14 residues. Germline CDR1 reads MNHEY; CDR2 reads SMNVEV (reference sequence). V lost 5 bases, J lost 6 bases, and 14 bases lay in between. The DNA of the CDR3 is TGTGCCAGCAGTATCAGGGACTCACTCAATGAGCAGTTCTTC. Translating it yields CASSIRDSLNEQFF.

The CDR3: CASSLGLQQGYTF. The CDR3, as DNA: TGTGCCAGCAGCTTAGGTCTCCAGCAGGGCTACACCTTC. This chain uses TRBV7-9 with TRBJ1-2; D gene ambiguous. Germline V gene data show CDR1 as SEHNR and CDR2 as FQNEAQ (reference sequence). Trimming left V 1 base short and J 8 bases short, with 11 bases between. The CDR3 contains 13 residues.

This clonotype was seen many times. The V gene is TRBV7-2, the J gene TRBJ2-1; 14 nucleotides match TRBD2. The CDR3 is 15 amino acids. CDR1 is SGHTA and CDR2 is FQGNSA in the germline V gene. Unmatched junction bases numbered 5, after V lost 5 bases and J lost 8 bases. The CDR3 nucleotides read TGTGCCAGCAGCCCCGGGACTAGCGGGAGTGATGAGCAGTTCTTC. This encodes CASSPGTSGSDEQFF.

The sample holds many counts of this clonotype. The chain is built from TRBV7-2 and TRBJ2-3; D is unresolved. This CDR3 region has 14 residues. The V gene lost 0 bases and the J gene lost 4 bases, with 8 bases spanning the gap. Per germline, CDR1 SGHTA and CDR2 FQGNSA. In DNA, the CDR3 is TGTGCCAGCAGCTTAGCCTTAGAGGCAGATACGCAGTATTTT. It codes for CASSLALEADTQYF. Using reference TRBV7-2 and TRBJ2-3 for the parts outside the CDR3, the full variable domain is GAGVSQSPSNKVTEKGKDVELRCDPISGHTALYWYRQSLGQGLEFLIYFQGNSAPDKSGLPSDRFSAERTGGSVSTLTIQRTQQEDSAVYLCASSLALEADTQYFGPGTRLTVL.

The CDR3 region is CASSSRPAGSYGYTF. The CDR3 nucleotides read TGTGCCAGTAGTTCTAGACCCGCCGGCAGCTATGGCTACACCTTC. The J gene is TRBJ1-2, the V gene TRBV19; no firm D call. V was clipped by 5 bases and J by 4 bases, with 17 bases between them. CDR1 and CDR2 (germline): LNHDA, SQIVND (reference sequence). The CDR3 contains 15 residues.

This clonotype was seen a handful of times. The chain recombines TRBV7-9 with TRBJ2-1; 7 nucleotides align to TRBD1. J gave up 9 bases and V 5 bases, and 10 bases lay outside the gene matches. The CDR3 totals 14 residues. Germline V CDR1 and CDR2: SEHNR, FQNEAQ (reference sequence). CDR3 loop: CASSRQGRDGEQFF. CDR3 in DNA: TGTGCCAGCAGCCGACAGGGAAGGGATGGTGAGCAGTTCTTC.

This clonotype came up many times. The genes are TRBV11-2 and TRBJ1-1, with unresolved D. The CDR3 spans 14 residues. Germline loops: CDR1 SGHAT, CDR2 FQNNGV. Trimming stripped 2 bases from V and 0 bases from J, with 7 bases between. CDR3 protein: CASSLRPMNTEAFF. The DNA for the CDR3 is TGTGCCAGCAGCTTAAGGCCCATGAACACTGAAGCTTTCTTT.

This clonotype showed up many times. This chain connects TRBV11-2 to TRBJ2-3; TRBD1 or TRBD2 may be the D gene (6 bases each). V lost 5 bases, J lost 5 bases, and 26 bases lay in between. This CDR3 has 18 amino acids. Germline V gene data show CDR1 as SGHAT and CDR2 as FQNNGV. The CDR3 protein is CASSPGRGSWLARDTQYF. For the CDR3, the DNA is TGTGCCAGCAGCCCAGGCAGGGGTTCATGGCTAGCGAGAGATACGCAGTATTTT.